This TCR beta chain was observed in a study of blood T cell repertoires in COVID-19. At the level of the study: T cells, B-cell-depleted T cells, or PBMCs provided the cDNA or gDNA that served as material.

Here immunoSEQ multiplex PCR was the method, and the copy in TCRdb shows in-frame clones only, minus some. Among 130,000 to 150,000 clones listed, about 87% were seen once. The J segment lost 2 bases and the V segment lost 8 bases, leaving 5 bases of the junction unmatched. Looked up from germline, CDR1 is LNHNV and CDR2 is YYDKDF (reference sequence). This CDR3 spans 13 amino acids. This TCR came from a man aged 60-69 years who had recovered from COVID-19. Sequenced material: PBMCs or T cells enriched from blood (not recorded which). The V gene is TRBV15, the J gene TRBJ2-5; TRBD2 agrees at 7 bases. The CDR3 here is CATSLAEQETQYF. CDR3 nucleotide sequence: TGTGCCACCTCCCTAGCGGAGCAAGAGACCCAGTACTTC.